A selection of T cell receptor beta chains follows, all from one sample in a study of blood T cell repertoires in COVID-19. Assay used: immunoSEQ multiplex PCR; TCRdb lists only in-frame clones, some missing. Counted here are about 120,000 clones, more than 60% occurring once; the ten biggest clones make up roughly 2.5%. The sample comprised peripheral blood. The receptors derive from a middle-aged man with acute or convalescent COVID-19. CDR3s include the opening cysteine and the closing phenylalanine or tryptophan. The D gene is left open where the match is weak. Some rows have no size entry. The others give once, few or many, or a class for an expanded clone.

cdr3_nt: TGCGCCAGCAGCCAAGTGACTAGCGACTACAATGAGCAGTTCTTC; cdr3_aa: CASSQVTSDYNEQFF; j_call: TRBJ2-1; v_call: TRBV4-1; d_call: TRBD2; clone_size: few
cdr3_nt: TGTGCCAGCAGCTTCCCGGACAGGGAGGGCTACACCTTC; cdr3_aa: CASSFPDREGYTF; j_call: TRBJ1-2; v_call: TRBV7-8; d_call: TRBD1; clone_size: once
cdr3_nt: TGCGCCAGCGGCCGGGACTCCTACGAGCAGTACTTC; cdr3_aa: CASGRDSYEQYF; j_call: TRBJ2-7; v_call: TRBV5-1; d_call: NA; clone_size: NA
cdr3_nt: TGTGCCAGCTCACCACCGGCAGGGGTGAACACTGAAGCTTTCTTT; cdr3_aa: CASSPPAGVNTEAFF; j_call: TRBJ1-1; v_call: TRBV18; d_call: NA; clone_size: NA
cdr3_nt: TGTGCCATCAGTGCCGGGACTAGCGTGCAAGAGACCCAGTACTTC; cdr3_aa: CAISAGTSVQETQYF; j_call: TRBJ2-5; v_call: TRBV10-3; d_call: TRBD2; clone_size: few
cdr3_nt: TGCGCCAGCAGTGCTAGCGGGTACAATGAGCAGTTCTTC; cdr3_aa: CASSASGYNEQFF; j_call: TRBJ2-1; v_call: TRBV10-1; d_call: TRBD2; clone_size: NA
cdr3_nt: TGTGCCAGTATGGGCCTATATGAGCAGTTCTTC; cdr3_aa: CASMGLYEQFF; j_call: TRBJ2-1; v_call: TRBV19; d_call: NA; clone_size: NA
cdr3_nt: TGTGCCAGCAGTTCGATGAGGGTCAGTCCCTACGAGCAGTACTTC; cdr3_aa: CASSSMRVSPYEQYF; j_call: TRBJ2-7; v_call: TRBV27; d_call: NA; clone_size: NA
cdr3_nt: TGTGCCAGCAGTTTCCGGGGGAGTGCCTACGAGCAGTACTTC; cdr3_aa: CASSFRGSAYEQYF; j_call: TRBJ2-7; v_call: TRBV28; d_call: NA; clone_size: medium-sized
cdr3_nt: TGTGCCAGCAGGAGGGCAGGAAACATCAATGAGCAGTTCTTC; cdr3_aa: CASRRAGNINEQFF; j_call: TRBJ2-1; v_call: TRBV2; d_call: NA; clone_size: NA
cdr3_nt: TGTGCCACCAGTGACGCGACTAGCGGGACAGATACGCAGTATTTT; cdr3_aa: CATSDATSGTDTQYF; j_call: TRBJ2-3; v_call: TRBV24-1; d_call: TRBD2; clone_size: NA
cdr3_nt: TGTGCCAGCAGTTCCGGGGGGGAGGGTGAAAAACTGTTTTTT; cdr3_aa: CASSSGGEGEKLFF; j_call: TRBJ1-4; v_call: TRBV28; d_call: NA; clone_size: NA
cdr3_nt: TGTGCCAGCAGCTTGGGGGACATGTCCTACAATGAGCAGTTCTTC; cdr3_aa: CASSLGDMSYNEQFF; j_call: TRBJ2-1; v_call: TRBV5-6; d_call: NA; clone_size: few
cdr3_nt: TGTGCCAGCAGCCAGGAAGACAGGGTAGGCTCCTACGAGCAGTACTTC; cdr3_aa: CASSQEDRVGSYEQYF; j_call: TRBJ2-7; v_call: TRBV4-2; d_call: TRBD1; clone_size: NA
cdr3_nt: TGTGCCAGCAGCGAGGTCATTTTAGGTTTTGGTACCGGGGAGCTGTTTTTT; cdr3_aa: CASSEVILGFGTGELFF; j_call: TRBJ2-2; v_call: TRBV5-4; d_call: NA; clone_size: NA
cdr3_nt: TGTGCCAGTAGTATGGGGCGGGAGGGCCACGAGACCCAGTACTTC; cdr3_aa: CASSMGREGHETQYF; j_call: TRBJ2-5; v_call: TRBV19; d_call: TRBD2; clone_size: NA
cdr3_nt: TGTGCCAGCAGCGTCGAGAGCGGTCAGCCCCAGCATTTT; cdr3_aa: CASSVESGQPQHF; j_call: TRBJ1-5; v_call: TRBV9; d_call: NA; clone_size: NA
cdr3_nt: TGTGCCAGCAGCCAAGATTTCATCACAGATACGCAGTATTTT; cdr3_aa: CASSQDFITDTQYF; j_call: TRBJ2-3; v_call: TRBV3-1/TRBV3-2; d_call: NA; clone_size: NA
cdr3_nt: TGTGCCAGCAGTTACAGCGGGAGGGGATCCTACAATGAGCAGTTCTTC; cdr3_aa: CASSYSGRGSYNEQFF; j_call: TRBJ2-1; v_call: TRBV7-3; d_call: TRBD2; clone_size: NA
cdr3_nt: TGTGCCAGCAGTTACGGGACAGGCCCTGGAAACACCATATATTTT; cdr3_aa: CASSYGTGPGNTIYF; j_call: TRBJ1-3; v_call: TRBV2; d_call: TRBD1; clone_size: many
cdr3_nt: TGCGCCAGCAGCCGACAGGCCCTGAACACTGAAGCTTTCTTT; cdr3_aa: CASSRQALNTEAFF; j_call: TRBJ1-1; v_call: TRBV4-1; d_call: NA; clone_size: few
cdr3_nt: TGTGCCAGCAGCGTATCGGGGGGCGGCAGTCAGCCCCAGCATTTT; cdr3_aa: CASSVSGGGSQPQHF; j_call: TRBJ1-5; v_call: TRBV9; d_call: NA; clone_size: once
cdr3_nt: TGCGCCAGCAGCCGACAGTCATTCACCTCCTACGAGCAGTACTTC; cdr3_aa: CASSRQSFTSYEQYF; j_call: TRBJ2-7; v_call: TRBV5-1; d_call: NA; clone_size: once
cdr3_nt: TGCGCCAGCAGCTTGGCCCCGGGACAGAGCACAGATACGCAGTATTTT; cdr3_aa: CASSLAPGQSTDTQYF; j_call: TRBJ2-3; v_call: TRBV5-1; d_call: TRBD1; clone_size: NA
cdr3_nt: TGCGCCAGCAGCTTGGAAGGGGGGGCGGCCTCTGGAAACACCATATATTTT; cdr3_aa: CASSLEGGAASGNTIYF; j_call: TRBJ1-3; v_call: TRBV5-1; d_call: NA; clone_size: few
cdr3_nt: TGTGCCAGCTCCCCTGGGGGGTTCTATGGCTACACCTTC; cdr3_aa: CASSPGGFYGYTF; j_call: TRBJ1-2; v_call: TRBV12-3/TRBV12-4; d_call: NA; clone_size: few
cdr3_nt: TGTGCCAGCACCGGGACAGGGGGCTACAATGAGCAGTTCTTC; cdr3_aa: CASTGTGGYNEQFF; j_call: TRBJ2-1; v_call: TRBV28; d_call: TRBD1; clone_size: NA